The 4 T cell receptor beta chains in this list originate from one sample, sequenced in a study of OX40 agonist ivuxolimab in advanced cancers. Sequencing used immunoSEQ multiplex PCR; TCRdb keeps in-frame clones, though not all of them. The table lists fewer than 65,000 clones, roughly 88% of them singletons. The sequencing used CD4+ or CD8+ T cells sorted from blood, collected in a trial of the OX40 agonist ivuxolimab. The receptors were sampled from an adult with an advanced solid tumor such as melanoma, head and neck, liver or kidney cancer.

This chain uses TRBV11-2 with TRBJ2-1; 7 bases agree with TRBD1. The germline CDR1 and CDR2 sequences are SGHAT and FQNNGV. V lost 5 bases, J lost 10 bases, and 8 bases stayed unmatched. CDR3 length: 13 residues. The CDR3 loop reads CASSQHRDSEQFF. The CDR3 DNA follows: TGTGCCAGCAGCCAACACCGGGACAGCGAGCAGTTCTTC. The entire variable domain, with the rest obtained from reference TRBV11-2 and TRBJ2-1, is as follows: EAGVAQSPRYKIIEKRQSVAFWCNPISGHATLYWYQQILGQGPKLLIQFQNNGVVDDSQLPKDRFSAERLKGVDSTLKIQPAKLEDSAVYLCASSQHRDSEQFFGPGTRLTVL.

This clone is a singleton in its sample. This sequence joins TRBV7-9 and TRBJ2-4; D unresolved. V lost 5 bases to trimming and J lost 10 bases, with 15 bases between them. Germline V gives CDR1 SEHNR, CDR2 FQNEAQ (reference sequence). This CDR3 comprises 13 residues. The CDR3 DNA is TGTGCCAGCAGCATGGACCAGATTGGGATTCAGTACTTC. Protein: CASSMDQIGIQYF.

The chain's CDR3 is CASSTYSATNEKLFF. The CDR3 coding sequence is TGTGCCAGTAGTACTTATTCAGCAACTAATGAAAAACTGTTTTTT. The chain links TRBV19 to TRBJ1-4; no reliable D call. Deletions cut 4 bases from V and 0 bases from J, with 9 bases between. The length of the CDR3 is 15 residues. Germline V gene lookup returns CDR1 LNHDA and CDR2 SQIVND (reference sequence).

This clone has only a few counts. CDR3 residues: CASRGQWGTDTQYF. The CDR3 DNA is TGTGCCAGCAGGGGACAGTGGGGCACAGATACGCAGTATTTT. The chain links TRBV6-1 to TRBJ2-3; 7 bases are shared with TRBD1. CDR1 is MNHNS and CDR2 is SASEGT in the germline V gene. Trimming at V came to 6 bases and at J to 1 base, leaving 4 bases not matched to a gene. The CDR3 sequence is 14 residues long.